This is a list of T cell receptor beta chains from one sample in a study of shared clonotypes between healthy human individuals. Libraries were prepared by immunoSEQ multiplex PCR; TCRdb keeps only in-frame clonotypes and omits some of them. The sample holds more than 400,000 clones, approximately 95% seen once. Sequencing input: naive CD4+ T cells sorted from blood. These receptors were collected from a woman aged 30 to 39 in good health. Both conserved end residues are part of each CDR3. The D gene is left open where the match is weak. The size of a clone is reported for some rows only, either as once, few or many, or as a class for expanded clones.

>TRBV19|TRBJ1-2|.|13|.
CASSSHRTEPNTF
TGTGCCAGTAGTAGCCACCGGACAGAGCCCAACACCTTC
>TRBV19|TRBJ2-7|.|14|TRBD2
CASSLSGSSYEQYF
TGTGCCAGTAGTTTGAGCGGGAGCTCCTACGAGCAGTACTTC
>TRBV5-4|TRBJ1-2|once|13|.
CASSTDSNYGYTF
TGTGCCAGCAGCACGGACAGTAACTATGGCTACACCTTC
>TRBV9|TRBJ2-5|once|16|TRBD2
CASSLSGRADQETQYF
TGTGCCAGCAGCTTAAGCGGGAGGGCCGATCAAGAGACCCAGTACTTC
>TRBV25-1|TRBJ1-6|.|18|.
CASSEEAQAVGPASPLHF
TGTGCCAGCAGTGAGGAAGCGCAGGCCGTCGGCCCGGCTTCACCCCTCCACTTT
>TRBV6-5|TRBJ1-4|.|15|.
CASRHARATNEKLFF
TGTGCCAGCAGACACGCGCGGGCAACTAATGAAAAACTGTTTTTT
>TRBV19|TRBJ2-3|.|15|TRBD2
CASGARAGRTDTQYF
TGTGCCAGTGGGGCCCGAGCCGGGAGGACAGATACGCAGTATTTT
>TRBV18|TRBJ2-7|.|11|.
CASSPKTEQYF
TGTGCCAGCTCACCAAAGACCGAGCAGTACTTC
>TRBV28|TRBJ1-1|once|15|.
CASSPGGQGNREAFF
TGTGCCAGCAGTCCCGGTGGGCAGGGGAATCGCGAAGCTTTCTTT
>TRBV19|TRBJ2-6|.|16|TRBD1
CASSRDRGAGANVLTF
TGTGCCAGTAGTCGGGACAGGGGCGCTGGGGCCAACGTCCTGACTTTC
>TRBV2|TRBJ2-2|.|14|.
CASSVWRDTGELFF
TGTGCCAGCAGTGTTTGGCGAGACACCGGGGAGCTGTTTTTT
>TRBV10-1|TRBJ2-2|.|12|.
CASSDFPGELFF
TGCGCCAGCAGTGATTTTCCCGGGGAGCTGTTTTTT
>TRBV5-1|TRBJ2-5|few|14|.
CASSLPGEWESQYF
TGCGCCAGCAGCTTGCCCGGGGAGTGGGAGTCCCAGTACTTC
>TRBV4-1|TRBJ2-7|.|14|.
CASSQEGTTYEQYF
TGCGCCAGCAGCCAAGAGGGGACAACCTACGAGCAGTACTTC
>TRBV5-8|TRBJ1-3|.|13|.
CARGDPSGNTIYF
TGTGCCAGAGGGGACCCCTCTGGAAACACCATATATTTT
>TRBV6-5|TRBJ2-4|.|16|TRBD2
CASSYSLAGAANIQYF
TGTGCCAGCAGTTACTCACTAGCGGGGGCGGCGAACATTCAGTACTTC
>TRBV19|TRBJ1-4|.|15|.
CASSMNRAINEKLFF
TGTGCCAGTAGTATGAACAGGGCGATTAATGAAAAACTGTTTTTT
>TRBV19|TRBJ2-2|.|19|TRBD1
CASSREGRGRVGNTGELFF
TGTGCCAGTAGCCGTGAGGGAAGGGGGCGCGTGGGGAACACCGGGGAGCTGTTTTTT
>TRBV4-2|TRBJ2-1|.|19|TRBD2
CASSQAWASGSAYDNEQFF
TGTGCCAGCAGCCAAGCCTGGGCTAGCGGGAGCGCATATGACAATGAGCAGTTCTTC
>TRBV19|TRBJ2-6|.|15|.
CASSIEMSGANVLTF
TGTGCCAGTAGTATAGAGATGTCTGGGGCCAACGTCCTGACTTTC
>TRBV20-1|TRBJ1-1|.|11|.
CSAEGHPEAFF
TGCAGTGCAGAGGGACACCCAGAAGCTTTCTTT
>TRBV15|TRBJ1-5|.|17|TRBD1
CATSRVTGVRGNQPQHF
TGTGCCACCAGCAGAGTCACAGGGGTTAGGGGCAATCAGCCCCAGCATTTT
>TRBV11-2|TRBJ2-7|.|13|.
CASRGESSYEQYF
TGTGCCAGCAGAGGGGAGAGCTCCTACGAGCAGTACTTC
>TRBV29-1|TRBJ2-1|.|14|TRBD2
CSVRIAGGPNEQFF
TGCAGCGTTCGTATAGCGGGAGGGCCCAATGAGCAGTTCTTC
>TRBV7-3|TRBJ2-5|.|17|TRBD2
CASSLGTSGGYQETQYF
TGTGCCAGCAGCCTAGGGACTAGCGGGGGGTACCAAGAGACCCAGTACTTC
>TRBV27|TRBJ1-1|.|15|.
CASSLSGTRNTEAFF
TGTGCCAGCAGTTTATCTGGGACACGGAACACTGAAGCTTTCTTT
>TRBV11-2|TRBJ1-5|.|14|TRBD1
CASSSGQSNQPQHF
TGTGCCAGCAGCTCGGGACAGAGCAATCAGCCCCAGCATTTT
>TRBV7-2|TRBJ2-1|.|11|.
CASSLRDSQFF
TGTGCCAGCAGCTTACGCGATTCACAGTTCTTC
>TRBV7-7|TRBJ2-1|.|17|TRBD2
CASSRLAGASSYNEQFF
TGTGCCAGCAGCCGTCTAGCGGGAGCCAGCTCCTACAATGAGCAGTTCTTC
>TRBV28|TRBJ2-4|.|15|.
CASSFNSVAKNIQYF
TGTGCCAGCAGTTTCAACAGCGTAGCCAAAAACATTCAGTACTTC
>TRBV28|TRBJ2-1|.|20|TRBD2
CASSLAPGLAGAGSYNEQFF
TGTGCCAGCAGTTTAGCCCCGGGACTAGCGGGAGCTGGGTCCTACAATGAGCAGTTCTTC
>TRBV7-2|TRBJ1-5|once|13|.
CASSSRYHEPQHF
TGTGCCAGCAGCTCGAGATACCACGAGCCCCAGCATTTT
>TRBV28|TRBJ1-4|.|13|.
CASSQGLIEKLFF
TGTGCCAGCAGTCAGGGACTTATTGAAAAACTGTTTTTT
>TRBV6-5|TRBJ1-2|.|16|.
CASSYSRTGREGGYTF
TGTGCCAGCAGTTACTCGAGGACGGGCCGGGAAGGAGGCTACACCTTC